This T cell receptor beta chain was documented in a study of blood T cell repertoires in COVID-19. The overall study: Samples of COVID-19 (acute and convalescent) were obtained from the United States, Italy and Spain. Sources were T cells, B-cell-depleted T cells, or PBMCs; the material itself was cDNA or gDNA.

Under the authors' procedure: How many nucleated cells were present was estimated from reference gene primer amplification. Using immunoSEQ multiplex PCR, the repertoire was profiled, and TCRdb retains in-frame clones only, with some absent. V, J and clone size reflect that table, while D and trimming were determined from the DNA. Among roughly 190,000 clones listed, roughly nine tenths were seen once. The germline CDR1 and CDR2 sequences are LGHNA and YNFKEQ. CDR3 size: 17 residues. The V end lost 5 bases, the J end lost 5 bases, and 22 bases lay between the germline ends. The chain has TRBV4-2 and TRBJ2-4, with D tentatively TRBD2 (6 bases). Sequencing was done on a sample of peripheral blood. This receptor was obtained from a man in his 70s with acute or convalescent COVID-19. DNA for the CDR3: TGTGCCAGCAGCGATCTAGGAGGGACGGTGGGGGAAAACATTCAGTACTTC. It codes for CASSDLGGTVGENIQYF.